These T cell receptor beta chains were read from a single sample in a study of T cells in Graves' hyperthyroidism and ophthalmopathy. One entry per CDR3 protein results from TCRdb running MiXCR on the multiplex PCR reads. The table includes about 740,000 distinct CDR3 sequences, less than 15% detected once. The sample taken for sequencing was blood. These receptors came from a woman younger than 35 with Graves' hyperthyroidism. The CDR3 runs from the conserved cysteine through the conserved F or W. The D gene is left open where the match is weak. Not every row has a clone size; where given, it reads once, few, many or a size class.

d_call | j_call | v_call | clone_size | cdr3_nt | cdr3_aa
. | TRBJ2-7 | TRBV3-1 | many | TGTGCCAGCAGCCAAGAAGCGGGACAGAGCTACGAGCAGTACTTC | CASSQEAGQSYEQYF
. | TRBJ2-3 | TRBV11-2 | many | TGTGCCAGCAGCAGCATCGCTCACAGGATCACAGATACGCAGTATTTT | CASSSIAHRITDTQYF
. | TRBJ2-1 | TRBV6-5 | many | TGTGCCAGCAGTTACTCCCGTGGATCCTATGAGCAGTTCTTC | CASSYSRGSYEQFF
. | TRBJ2-1 | TRBV12-3/TRBV12-4 | few | TGTGCCAGCACCTTATTAGGGGGAAACAATGAGCAGTTCTTC | CASTLLGGNNEQFF
TRBD2 | TRBJ2-7 | TRBV2 | many | TGTGCCAGCAGGCGCGTAGTAACTAGCGGGAGCTCCTACGAGCAGTACTTC | CASRRVVTSGSSYEQYF
. | TRBJ2-7 | TRBV18 | once | TGTGCCAGCTCACCTGGAGGAGATTGGTTATACGAGCAGTACTTC | CASSPGGDWLYEQYF
. | TRBJ1-1 | TRBV6-6 | many | TGTGCCAGCAGTTACTTATCGGGGAACACTGAAGCTTTCTTT | CASSYLSGNTEAFF
. | TRBJ1-1 | TRBV6-1 | . | TGTGCCAGCAGTGAAGGAGGGATGTCCACTGAAGCTTTCTTT | CASSEGGMSTEAFF
. | TRBJ1-4 | TRBV29-1 | . | TGCAGCGGGTACGCCGGGGATGAAAAACTGTTTTTT | CSGYAGDEKLFF
. | TRBJ1-2 | TRBV6-1 | . | TGTGCCAGCAGTGTACAGGGTCGGGGCTACACCTTC | CASSVQGRGYTF
TRBD1 | TRBJ1-2 | TRBV18 | few | TGTGCCAGCTCGAGAGGGACAGGGTTCCTGTGGGCGAGTGGCTACACCTTC | CASSRGTGFLWASGYTF
. | TRBJ2-1 | TRBV11-2 | many | TGTGCCAGCAGCTTAGAGATAGGGTTTAGCGGAAACTACAATGAGCAGTTCTTC | CASSLEIGFSGNYNEQFF
. | TRBJ1-4 | TRBV12-3/TRBV12-4 | . | TGTGCCAGCAGCCCAGGGTATGCAACTAATGAAAAACTGTTTTTT | CASSPGYATNEKLFF
. | TRBJ2-2 | TRBV10-2 | . | TGCGCCACCAGGGACGGGACACCGCCCGGGGAGCTGTTTTTT | CATRDGTPPGELFF
TRBD1 | TRBJ2-2 | TRBV5-1 | . | TGTGCCAGCAGCTTCCCCACCGGACAGGGGAACACCGGGGAGCTGTTTTTT | CASSFPTGQGNTGELFF
. | TRBJ2-7 | TRBV11-2 | few | TGTGCCAGCAGCGGGACTGGATACGACGAGCAGTACTTC | CASSGTGYDEQYF
. | TRBJ1-2 | TRBV29-1 | . | TGCAGCGTCTCCAGGGAGGCCGAGGAAAATGGGTATGGCTACACCTTC | CSVSREAEENGYGYTF
. | TRBJ2-1 | TRBV3-1 | many | TGTGCCAGCAGCCAGGGACTCAGCTCCTACAATGAGCAGTTCTTC | CASSQGLSSYNEQFF
. | TRBJ2-7 | TRBV3-1 | many | TGTGCCAGCAGCCAAGTACTGGGACTCTACGAGCAGTACTTC | CASSQVLGLYEQYF
TRBD2 | TRBJ2-1 | TRBV28 | once | TGTGCCAGCAGGGATGGACTAGCGGGGTCCTACGAGCAGTTCTTC | CASRDGLAGSYEQFF
. | TRBJ2-3 | TRBV7-2 | many | TGTGCCAGCAGCGAACGGGGCGGGACCCACACAGATACGCAGTATTTT | CASSERGGTHTDTQYF
. | TRBJ1-5 | TRBV24-1 | . | TGTGCCACCAGTACCAGCGGCTTCAATCAGCCCCAGCATTTT | CATSTSGFNQPQHF
. | TRBJ2-1 | TRBV6-2/TRBV6-3 | few | TGTGCCAGCAGTCGACAGACCCACTACAATGAGCAGTTCTTC | CASSRQTHYNEQFF
TRBD2 | TRBJ2-7 | TRBV9 | . | TGTGCCAGCAGCCCAAGCCCACTAGCGGGAGGGCCCTACGAGCAGTACTTC | CASSPSPLAGGPYEQYF
. | TRBJ1-1 | TRBV4-3 | . | TGCGCCAGCAGCCACACAGGTGGGGGCACTGAAGCTTTCTTT | CASSHTGGGTEAFF
. | TRBJ2-5 | TRBV7-2 | . | TGTGCCAGCAGCTTATACCGGGAGAGGGAGACCCAGTACTTC | CASSLYRERETQYF
TRBD2 | TRBJ2-5 | TRBV9 | many | TGTGCCAGCAGCGGCCTCAGCGGGGCTAGCGGGGACCAAGAGACCCAGTACTTC | CASSGLSGASGDQETQYF
. | TRBJ1-3 | TRBV6-1 | many | TGTGCCAGCACGCAGGGGACTGGAAACACCATATATTTT | CASTQGTGNTIYF
TRBD2 | TRBJ2-2 | TRBV6-4 | many | TGTGCCAGCAGTGTGACTAGCGGGAAAGGGGAGCTGTTTTTT | CASSVTSGKGELFF
. | TRBJ2-1 | TRBV18 | many | TGTGCCAGCTCACCGACAGCAACTAATGAGCAGTTCTTC | CASSPTATNEQFF
TRBD2 | TRBJ2-7 | TRBV11-2 | few | TGTGCCAGCAGCGGCAGACTAGCGGCTTACGAGCAGTACTTC | CASSGRLAAYEQYF
TRBD1 | TRBJ1-2 | TRBV2 | many | TGTGCCAGCAGTCGCGGACAGGGGGAAGATGGCTACACCTTC | CASSRGQGEDGYTF
. | TRBJ2-3 | TRBV3-1 | . | TGTGCCAGCAGCCAAGCTTTGGGAGCGGATACGCAGTATTTT | CASSQALGADTQYF
. | TRBJ2-1 | TRBV9 | few | TGTGCCAGCAGTAACACCGGGGATGAGCAGTTCTTC | CASSNTGDEQFF
. | TRBJ1-5 | TRBV6-5 | . | TGTGCCAGCAGTTACATGGGTCAGCCCCAGCATTTT | CASSYMGQPQHF
TRBD1 | TRBJ1-2 | TRBV12-3/TRBV12-4 | few | TGTGCCAGCAGGAGATACAGGGGGCGAAATGGCTACACCTTC | CASRRYRGRNGYTF
TRBD2 | TRBJ2-3 | TRBV7-8 | . | TGTGCCAGCAGCTTAGGTTTACTAGCGCGACACACAGATACGCAGTATTTT | CASSLGLLARHTDTQYF
TRBD1 | TRBJ1-3 | TRBV20-1 | many | TGCAGTGCCCGGGGACAGGGCCAAGGAAACACCATATATTTT | CSARGQGQGNTIYF
TRBD1 | TRBJ2-1 | TRBV11-2 | many | TGTGCCAGCAGCCAGACGACAGGGGGGTGGAACAATGAGCAGTTCTTC | CASSQTTGGWNNEQFF
. | TRBJ2-5 | TRBV9 | many | TGTGCCAGCGGAGGGGGCAGGGTGGAGACCCAGTACTTC | CASGGGRVETQYF
. | TRBJ2-2 | TRBV7-9 | few | TGTGCCAGCAGCGCTTTCTCGAGCGGGGAGCTGTTTTTT | CASSAFSSGELFF
TRBD2 | TRBJ2-5 | TRBV20-1 | few | TGCAGTGCCGAACCCGGGACTAGCGGGAGTCGGGAGGAGACCCAGTACTTC | CSAEPGTSGSREETQYF
TRBD2 | TRBJ2-7 | TRBV13 | many | TGTGCCAGCAGCACCGGGACTAGCGGGATCCACGAGCAGTACTTC | CASSTGTSGIHEQYF
TRBD2 | TRBJ2-7 | TRBV18 | few | TGTGCCAGCTCTCTCCCGGGACTAGCTATCTACGAGCAGTACTTC | CASSLPGLAIYEQYF
. | TRBJ2-7 | TRBV10-3 | many | TGTGCCATCAGTGAGTCCGAACCCCCCAAGCAGTACTTC | CAISESEPPKQYF
TRBD1 | TRBJ2-1 | TRBV3-1 | many | TGTGCCAGCAGCCTTACAGGGGTTAGCATGTTTGAGCAGTTCTTC | CASSLTGVSMFEQFF
. | TRBJ2-7 | TRBV6-5 | many | TGTGCCAGCAGTTACTCCGCGGGGAGCTCCTACGAGCAGTACTTC | CASSYSAGSSYEQYF
. | TRBJ2-1 | TRBV11-3 | many | TGTGCCAGCAGCTTAGCCGACCATGAGCAGTTCTTC | CASSLADHEQFF
. | TRBJ2-7 | TRBV6-2/TRBV6-3 | few | TGTGCCAGCAGTTACTCGTTTTTCAACGAGCAGTACTTC | CASSYSFFNEQYF
. | TRBJ1-5 | TRBV6-1 | . | TGTGCCAGCAGCCTGGACACCCAACAACCCCAGCATTTT | CASSLDTQQPQHF